This T cell receptor beta chain emerged from a study of blood T cell repertoires in COVID-19. Produced via immunoSEQ multiplex PCR; TCRdb's table is partial and in-frame only. The sample has about 22,000 clones, over 80% seen once; the top ten hold roughly 22%. The germline V and J ends were trimmed by 3 bases and 3 bases, with 15 bases remaining between them. From germline, CDR1 is LNHDA and CDR2 SQIVND (reference sequence). CDR3 length equals 15 residues. The specimen sequenced was peripheral blood. The chain uses TRBV19 and TRBJ2-7; D remains ambiguous. The sequence was obtained from a man aged 80 or over with active or convalescent COVID-19. The CDR3 DNA reads as TGTGCCAGTAGTATCTCCCTAGATCAAGGCTACGAGCAGTACTTC. Protein sequence: CASSISLDQGYEQYF.